These 21 T cell receptor beta chains were all obtained from the same sample, sequenced in a study of cytomegalovirus exposure and HLA in healthy donors. A multiplex PCR was run with 60 Vbeta primers and 13 Jbeta primers. Sequencing was performed with immunoSEQ multiplex PCR; in TCRdb, only in-frame clones are kept and a portion is missing. Its table records some 55,000 clones. The sequencing sample was made of PBMCs. The receptor source for this set is a woman aged 40 to 55 in good health and CMV-seronegative.

V gene TRBV19 combines with J gene TRBJ1-2; weak D call: TRBD1 (5 bases). Germline-derived CDR1 and CDR2 are LNHDA and SQIVND (reference sequence). CDR3 length equals 13 residues. Trimming shortened V by 7 bases and J by 8 bases, and 17 bases separated the two germline ends. CDR3 residues: CASTPGPPWGYTF. CDR3 coding DNA: TGTGCCAGTACCCCAGGGCCTCCCTGGGGCTACACCTTC.

The V gene is TRBV15, the J gene TRBJ2-7; a possible D gene is TRBD2 (5 bases). The CDR3 covers 16 residues. The ends were cut back, 0 bases at V and 2 bases at J, with 14 bases in the middle. Germline loops: CDR1 LNHNV, CDR2 YYDKDF (reference sequence). The CDR3 sequence is CATSRDGGGVPYEQYF. The CDR3 nucleotides are TGTGCCACCAGCAGAGATGGTGGAGGTGTCCCCTACGAGCAGTACTTC.

V gene TRBV5-4 combines with J gene TRBJ1-5; D uncertain. Germline CDR1 reads SGHNT; CDR2 reads YYREEE (reference sequence). The CDR3 sequence is 13 residues long. Trimming took 0 bases from V and 7 from J, leaving 8 bases between them. For the CDR3, the DNA is TGTGCCAGCAGCTTGGCTGGGGAGCAGCCCCAGCATTTT. Its translation: CASSLAGEQPQHF.

CDR3 in DNA: TGTGCCAGCAGTCTAGCGGGGAGCGGGACCGGGGAGCTGTTTTTT. Protein sequence: CASSLAGSGTGELFF. The V gene is TRBV9, the J gene TRBJ2-2; 9 bases line up with TRBD2. The CDR3 has 15 residues. Germline-derived CDR1 and CDR2 are SGDLS and YYNGEE. V gave up 5 bases and J gave up 5 bases; unmatched junction bases: 7.

V usage is TRBV6-4 and J usage is TRBJ2-1; TRBD1 is a possible D gene (5 bases). Trimming cost V 0 bases and J 10 bases, with 10 bases left between them. This CDR3 has 13 amino acids. Looked up from germline, CDR1 is MRHNA and CDR2 is SNTAGT. Written as DNA, the CDR3 is TGTGCCAGCAGTGACTCCAGGGTGGGGGAGCAGTTCTTC. It yields the protein CASSDSRVGEQFF.

The chain carries TRBV28 and TRBJ2-1; tentative D call: TRBD2 (6 bases). Germline V lookup: CDR1 MDHEN, CDR2 SYDVKM. Deletions cut 5 bases from V and 6 bases from J, with 11 bases between. CDR3 length: 13 amino acids. The chain's CDR3 is CASSATGVNEQFF. The CDR3 DNA follows: TGTGCCAGCAGTGCCACGGGGGTCAATGAGCAGTTCTTC.

This chain joins TRBV28 and TRBJ1-2, with a tentative D call TRBD1 (5 bases). The CDR3 has 13 residues. V was trimmed by 4 bases and J by 8 bases, leaving 14 bases between them. Per germline, CDR1 MDHEN and CDR2 SYDVKM. CDR3 nucleotide sequence: TGTGCCAGCAGTTCGGCAGGGATAGGCGGCTACACCTTC. This translates into CASSSAGIGGYTF.

The chain couples TRBV2 to TRBJ1-6, with 8 bases aligning to TRBD1. The germline gives CDR1 SNHLY, CDR2 FYNNEI. V was clipped by 8 bases and J by 7 bases; unmatched bases: 10. There are 15 residues in the CDR3. In DNA form, the CDR3 reads TGTGCCAGCCTCCCCCGGACAGGGATCAATTCACCCCTCCACTTT. This translates into CASLPRTGINSPLHF.

The rearrangement uses TRBV7-9 and TRBJ1-5; possibly TRBD1 for D (6 bases). Per the germline V gene, CDR1 is SEHNR and CDR2 is FQNEAQ (reference sequence). CDR3 size: 14 residues. V lost 6 bases, J lost 4 bases, and 13 bases lay in between. The CDR3 loop reads CASSSTGTNQPQHF. As DNA, the CDR3 is TGTGCCAGCAGTTCAACAGGGACGAATCAGCCCCAGCATTTT.

The J gene is TRBJ1-5, the V gene TRBV19; the D is unclear. The V gene's germline CDR1 is LNHDA and CDR2 SQIVND (reference sequence). The CDR3 covers 14 residues. Between the trimmed V and J ends, which lost 5 bases and 2 bases, there was a span of 10 bases. CDR3 DNA: TGTGCCAGTAGTCCGGGAGGCGGCAATCAGCCCCAGCATTTT. It translates to CASSPGGGNQPQHF. The complete variable domain, with remaining parts taken from reference TRBV19 and TRBJ1-5, reads DGGITQSPKYLFRKEGQNVTLSCEQNLNHDAMYWYRQDPGQGLRLIYYSQIVNDFQKGDIAEGYSVSREKKESFPLTVTSAQKNPTAFYLCASSPGGGNQPQHFGDGTRLSIL.

The chain couples TRBV2 to TRBJ2-7; TRBD1 agrees at 9 bases. The CDR3 contains 16 residues. The trim removed 2 bases at V and 1 base at J, leaving 6 bases unmatched. CDR1 and CDR2 from the germline V gene are SNHLY and FYNNEI. CDR3 amino acids: CASSETGQGPSYEQYF. CDR3 nucleotide sequence: TGTGCCAGCAGTGAAACGGGACAGGGTCCTTCCTACGAGCAGTACTTC.

V and J are TRBV5-1 and TRBJ1-2; 12 positions match TRBD1. CDR1 is SGHRS and CDR2 is YFSETQ in the germline V gene. The CDR3 contains 16 residues. After removal of 4 bases from V and 6 bases from J, the junction contained 10 bases not matched to a gene. CDR3 DNA sequence: TGCGCCAGCAGCCACCGGGGACAGGGGGCTGGGGATGGCTACACCTTC. Encoded protein: CASSHRGQGAGDGYTF.

The chain uses TRBV7-9 and TRBJ2-5, with no clear D. The V end lost 1 base, the J end lost 5 bases, and 11 bases lay between the germline ends. The germline gives CDR1 SEHNR, CDR2 FQNEAQ (reference sequence). This CDR3 is 14 amino acids long. CDR3 DNA sequence: TGTGCCAGCAGCTTAGTGGAGTCGAGGGAGACCCAGTACTTC. Encoded protein: CASSLVESRETQYF.

The V and J genes are TRBV18 and TRBJ1-1; 8 positions agree with TRBD1. CDR1 is KGHSH and CDR2 is LQKENI in the germline V gene. The length of the CDR3 is 15 residues. V trimming: 2 bases; J trimming: 3 bases; junction bases outside the gene matches: 5. This CDR3 reads CASSPGQGGYTEAFF. CDR3 DNA sequence: TGTGCCAGCTCACCAGGACAGGGTGGGTACACTGAAGCTTTCTTT. Looking up the rest from reference TRBV18 and TRBJ1-1 gives the full variable domain: NAGVMQNPRHLVRRRGQEARLRCSPMKGHSHVYWYRQLPEEGLKFMVYLQKENIIDESGMPKERFSAEFPKEGPSILRIQQVVRGDSAAYFCASSPGQGGYTEAFFGQGTRLTVV.

V is TRBV18 and J is TRBJ1-5; TRBD1 matches 12 bases. The CDR3 runs 16 residues. J was trimmed by 6 bases and V by 4 bases; bases with no gene match: 7. Germline assignment: CDR1 KGHSH and CDR2 LQKENI. The CDR3 spells CASSLTGTGGGQPQHF. CDR3 coding DNA: TGTGCCAGCTCACTGACCGGGACAGGGGGCGGTCAGCCCCAGCATTTT. The full variable domain, in which reference TRBV18 and TRBJ1-5 provide the parts outside the CDR3, is NAGVMQNPRHLVRRRGQEARLRCSPMKGHSHVYWYRQLPEEGLKFMVYLQKENIIDESGMPKERFSAEFPKEGPSILRIQQVVRGDSAAYFCASSLTGTGGGQPQHFGDGTRLSIL.

The rearrangement links TRBV5-1 to TRBJ2-5; 7 bases map to TRBD2. This CDR3 region has 14 residues. CDR1 and CDR2 from the germline V gene are SGHRS and YFSETQ. The V gene end was trimmed by 7 bases and the J gene end by 1 base; junction bases not matched to a gene: 7. In DNA form, the CDR3 reads TGCGCCAGCGGGGGAGGGCCAGGCCAAGAGACCCAGTACTTC. It encodes CASGGGPGQETQYF.

The chain employs TRBV18 and TRBJ2-7; 8 bases match TRBD1. The CDR3 consists of 14 residues. The J segment lost 3 bases and the V segment lost 5 bases, leaving 6 bases of the junction unmatched. Germline V gene lookup returns CDR1 KGHSH and CDR2 LQKENI. This CDR3 reads CASSDGQGGYEQYF. CDR3 nucleotides: TGTGCCAGCTCAGACGGACAGGGCGGCTACGAGCAGTACTTC.

This chain links TRBV19 with TRBJ2-2; 9 bases agree with TRBD1. Germline assignment: CDR1 LNHDA and CDR2 SQIVND (reference sequence). The CDR3 is made up of 14 amino acids. V trimming: 7 bases; J trimming: 6 bases; junction bases outside the gene matches: 6. The CDR3 nucleotides read TGTGCCAGTAAGCGGGACAGGGAGGCCGGGGAGCTGTTTTTT. Translating gives CASKRDREAGELFF.

The chain employs TRBV27 and TRBJ1-1; D ambiguous. This CDR3 comprises 14 residues. Trimming removed 6 bases from V and 0 bases from J, with 11 bases in between. CDR1 is MNHEY, CDR2 SMNVEV, per germline (reference sequence). The chain's CDR3 is CASRKADVNTEAFF. The CDR3 DNA reads TGTGCCAGCAGGAAAGCGGATGTGAACACTGAAGCTTTCTTT.

The J gene is TRBJ2-2, the V gene TRBV19; 7 bases map to TRBD1. This CDR3 contains 14 residues. After removal of 3 bases from V and 4 bases from J, the junction contained 2 bases not matched to a gene. Germline V gives CDR1 LNHDA, CDR2 SQIVND (reference sequence). CDR3 coding DNA: TGTGCCAGTAGTATGTACAGGGGCACCGGGGAGCTGTTTTTT. Protein product: CASSMYRGTGELFF. Looking up the rest from reference TRBV19 and TRBJ2-2 gives the full variable domain: DGGITQSPKYLFRKEGQNVTLSCEQNLNHDAMYWYRQDPGQGLRLIYYSQIVNDFQKGDIAEGYSVSREKKESFPLTVTSAQKNPTAFYLCASSMYRGTGELFFGEGSRLTVL.

This chain links TRBV7-2 with TRBJ2-7, with 10 nucleotides matching TRBD2. V lost 5 bases and J lost 2; bases outside the gene matches: 9. Germline V CDR1 and CDR2: SGHTA, FQGNSA. The CDR3 has 16 residues. The CDR3 sequence: CASSPRTSGATYEQYF. Written as DNA, the CDR3 is TGTGCCAGCAGCCCCCGCACTAGCGGGGCCACCTACGAGCAGTACTTC. Full variable domain (outside the CDR3, taken from reference TRBV7-2 and TRBJ2-7): GAGVSQSPSNKVTEKGKDVELRCDPISGHTALYWYRQSLGQGLEFLIYFQGNSAPDKSGLPSDRFSAERTGGSVSTLTIQRTQQEDSAVYLCASSPRTSGATYEQYFGPGTRLTVT.